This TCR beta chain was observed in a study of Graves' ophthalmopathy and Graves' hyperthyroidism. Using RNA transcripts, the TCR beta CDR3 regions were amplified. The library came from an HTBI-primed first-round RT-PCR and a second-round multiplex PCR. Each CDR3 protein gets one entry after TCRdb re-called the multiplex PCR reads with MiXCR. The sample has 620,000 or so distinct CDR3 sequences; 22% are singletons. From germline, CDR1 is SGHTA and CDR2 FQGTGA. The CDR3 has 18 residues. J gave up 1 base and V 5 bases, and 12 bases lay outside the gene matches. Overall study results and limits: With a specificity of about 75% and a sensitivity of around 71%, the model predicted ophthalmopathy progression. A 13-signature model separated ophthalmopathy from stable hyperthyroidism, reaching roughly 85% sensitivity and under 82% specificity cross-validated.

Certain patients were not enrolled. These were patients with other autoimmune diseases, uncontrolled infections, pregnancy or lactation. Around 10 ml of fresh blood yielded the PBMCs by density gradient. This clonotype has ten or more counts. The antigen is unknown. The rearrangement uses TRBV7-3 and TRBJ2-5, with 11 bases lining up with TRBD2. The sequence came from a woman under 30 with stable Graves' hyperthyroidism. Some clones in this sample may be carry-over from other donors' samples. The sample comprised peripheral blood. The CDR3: CASSPHPLAGGVQETQYF. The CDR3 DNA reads TGTGCCAGCAGCCCGCATCCTCTAGCGGGGGGTGTCCAAGAGACCCAGTACTTC.